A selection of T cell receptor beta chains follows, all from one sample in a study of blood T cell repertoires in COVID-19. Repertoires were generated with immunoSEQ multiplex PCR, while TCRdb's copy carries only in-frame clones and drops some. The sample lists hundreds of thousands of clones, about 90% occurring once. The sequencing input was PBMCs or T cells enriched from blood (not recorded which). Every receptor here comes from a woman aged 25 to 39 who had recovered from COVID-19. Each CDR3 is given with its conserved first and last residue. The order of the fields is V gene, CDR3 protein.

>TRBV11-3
CASSLGGGIDEQYF
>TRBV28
CASSFFTTGTGRGYTF
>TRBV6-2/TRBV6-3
CASSYPTGLAGLTNTGELFF
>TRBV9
CASSPPGQGLNTEAFF
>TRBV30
CAWGHDGTEAFF
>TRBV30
CAWSVRGTVMNTEAFF
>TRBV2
CASRPDRDQPQHF
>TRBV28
CASSVQGMAFF
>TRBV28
CASYHDTHRVGNQPQHF
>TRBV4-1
CASSQDLRGQAVWANVLTF
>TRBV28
CASSPSGFPGANVLTF
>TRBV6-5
CASRTGEGGTDTQYF
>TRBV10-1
CASSDRGSYNEQFF
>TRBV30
CAWSVLGQGGYTF
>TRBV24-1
CATSVSGGPVAYEQYF
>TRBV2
CASSGPQGPGNTIYF
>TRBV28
CASSRTGRQPQHF
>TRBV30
CAWSRPGQGDYGYTF
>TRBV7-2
CASSLGPGERQPQHF
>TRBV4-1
CASSQTDRGMNTEAFF
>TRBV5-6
CASSLPPTDSSYNSPLHF
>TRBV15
CATSAGTGGINQPQHF
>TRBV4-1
CASSQDPGTGAGGYTF
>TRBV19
CASARQRTYEQYF
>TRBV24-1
CATSDFTGVQETQYF